The 3 T cell receptor beta chains presented below share a single source sample, sequenced in a study of T cells in localized non-small cell lung cancer. Using immunoSEQ multiplex PCR, the repertoire was profiled, and TCRdb retains in-frame clones only, with some absent. The sample holds 45,000 to 60,000 clones, approximately 80% seen once. The sequences come from peripheral blood, collected before any cancer treatment. The source of these receptors is a female donor over 55 with stage II squamous cell lung carcinoma.

This chain uses TRBV25-1 with TRBJ1-2; TRBD1 agrees at 8 bases. V gave up 6 bases and J gave up 4 bases; unmatched junction bases: 4. Germline V CDR1 and CDR2: MGHDK, SYGVNS. The CDR3 covers 13 residues. CDR3 sequence: CASRGQVFYGYTF. Here the CDR3 DNA reads TGTGCCAGCAGGGGACAGGTTTTCTATGGCTACACCTTC.

A few counts support this clone. The chain couples TRBV2 to TRBJ1-5; 8 nucleotides align to TRBD1. With 6 bases clipped from V and 3 bases from J, the junction kept 4 bases outside the gene matches. Germline CDR1 is SNHLY and CDR2 is FYNNEI. The CDR3 covers 14 residues. CDR3 sequence reads: CASSMGQANQPQHF. The CDR3 bases are TGTGCCAGCAGCATGGGACAGGCCAATCAGCCCCAGCATTTT. The whole variable domain, remainder taken from reference TRBV2 and TRBJ1-5, is EPEVTQTPSHQVTQMGQEVILRCVPISNHLYFYWYRQILGQKVEFLVSFYNNEISEKSEIFDDQFSVERPDGSNFTLKIRSTKLEDSAMYFCASSMGQANQPQHFGDGTRLSIL.

The gene calls are TRBV2 and TRBJ2-7, with D tentatively TRBD2 (6 bases). Trimming pared 9 bases from V and 7 bases from J, leaving 22 bases between. The CDR3 totals 14 residues. Per the germline V gene, CDR1 is SNHLY and CDR2 is FYNNEI. The CDR3 region is CASALDLTGREQYF. The CDR3 region has the DNA TGTGCCAGTGCCCTGGACTTGACGGGGAGGGAGCAGTACTTC.